A single sample gave rise to the 10 T cell receptor beta chains below, sequenced in a study of T cells in women clearing cervical HPV infection. Profiled with immunoSEQ multiplex PCR; TCRdb holds only in-frame clones, not every one. The sample holds roughly 35,000 clones. The source material was blood buffy coat. Receptors originate from a woman between 18 and 75 years old with a cervical HPV16 infection that either progressed to CIN3+ or cleared (not recorded which).

A remark on this clone: The read halts 3 residues ahead of the CDR3 end, with the missing end drawn from the germline J gene. The chain carries TRBV19 and TRBJ2-4; D is possibly TRBD1 (6 bases). The length of the CDR3 is 13 residues. The germline CDR1 and CDR2 sequences are LNHDA and SQIVND (reference sequence). The CDR3 bases that were read are TGTGCCAGTAGTAAACAGGGCGACTATGGT. This gives the protein CASSKQGDYG. The CDR3 reads in full as CASSKQGDYGQYF. The full variable domain, its missing parts supplied by reference TRBV19 and TRBJ2-4, is DGGITQSPKYLFRKEGQNVTLSCEQNLNHDAMYWYRQDPGQGLRLIYYSQIVNDFQKGDIAEGYSVSREKKESFPLTVTSAQKNPTAFYLCASSKQGDYGQYFGAGTRLSVL.

As for this clone: Read data end 3 residues before the CDR3 end; the end is taken from the germline J gene. The chain recombines TRBV20-1 with TRBJ1-4; D ambiguous. Trimming took 2 bases from V and 0 from J, leaving 7 bases between them. CDR1 and CDR2 (germline): DFQATT, SNEGSKA (reference sequence). This CDR3 is 14 amino acids long. CDR3 DNA (partial): TGCAGTGCTAGAAACCGGGCAACTAATGAAAAA. Amino acids: CSARNRATNEK. The entire CDR3 protein is CSARNRATNEKLFF.

For this clone: From the germline J gene comes the end of the CDR3, since the read stops 3 residues before it. The gene calls are TRBV23-1 and TRBJ1-4; tentatively, D is TRBD1 (6 bases). TRBV23-1 is an open reading frame whose function is uncertain. The CDR3 has 16 amino acids. V was pared by 6 bases and J by 6 bases, with 20 bases between. CDR3 bases read: TGCGCCAGCAGCCTCAATTGGACAGAACCCCATGAAAAA. Its protein is CASSLNWTEPHEK. The complete CDR3 sequence is CASSLNWTEPHEKLFF.

A word on this clone: The sequence runs out 3 residues before the end of the CDR3; the remainder is reconstructed from the germline J gene. The rearrangement uses TRBV18 and TRBJ2-7; 7 positions match TRBD2. Germline V gene data show CDR1 as KGHSH and CDR2 as LQKENI. The V and J ends lost 0 bases and 5 bases, in that order; junction bases with no gene match: 7. The CDR3 sequence is 15 residues long. CDR3 DNA (partial): TGTGCCAGCTCACCACCGTGGCGGGGGTATGACGAG. As protein: CASSPPWRGYDE. The entire CDR3 protein is CASSPPWRGYDEQYF.

In regard to this clone: Sequencing ends 3 residues short of the CDR3 end; the germline J gene provides the rest. The V and J genes are TRBV7-3 and TRBJ2-3; the match to TRBD2 covers 13 bases. The CDR3 length is 18 residues. Germline V lookup: CDR1 SGHTA, CDR2 FQGTGA. V shed 4 bases, J shed 2 bases, and the junction held 9 bases outside the gene matches. CDR3 residues: CASSSLAGGPNNTDTQYF. The CDR3 DNA, read in part, is TGTGCCAGCAGCTCACTAGCGGGAGGGCCAAACAACACAGATACG.

CDR3 DNA, as far as it was read: TGTGCCAGCAGCTTTGGACTAGCGGGAGCAGATACG. Its protein product is CASSFGLAGADT. The CDR3 in full is CASSFGLAGADTQYF. The chain employs TRBV5-6 and TRBJ2-3, with 13 nucleotides matching TRBD2. The read ends 3 residues early relative to the CDR3; the germline J gene fills the gap. Germline CDR1 SGHDT, CDR2 YYEEEE. The CDR3 spans 15 residues. Trimming removed 2 bases from V and 4 bases from J; junction bases left unmatched: 1.

Concerning this clone: The CDR3 end falls 3 residues outside the read, so it is completed with the germline J gene. The gene calls are TRBV20-1 and TRBJ2-3; D may be TRBD1 (5 bases). The V end was cut by 0 bases, the J end by 2 bases, with 15 bases between. CDR3 length: 16 amino acids. CDR1 DFQATT and CDR2 SNEGSKA come from the germline V gene (reference sequence). CDR3 sequence reads: CSARDSWLGVTDTQYF. Partial CDR3 DNA: TGCAGTGCTAGAGATTCATGGCTAGGGGTCACAGATACG.

As regards this clone: The read ends 3 residues early relative to the CDR3; the germline J gene fills the gap. The V call is TRBV2, the J call TRBJ1-2, with D possibly matching TRBD1 (5 bases). The CDR3 is 14 residues long. Germline V CDR1 and CDR2: SNHLY, FYNNEI. Trimming left V 6 bases short and J 5 bases short, with 16 bases between. Partial CDR3 DNA: TGTGCCAGCAGGGGGCCCTCGGCCCAATATGGC. Its protein product is CASRGPSAQYG. The full CDR3 protein reads CASRGPSAQYGYTF.

Regarding this clone: Read data end 3 residues before the CDR3 end; the end is taken from the germline J gene. The J gene is TRBJ1-1, the V gene TRBV7-3; 9 bases map to TRBD1. This CDR3 is 14 amino acids long. Germline lookup yields CDR1 SGHTA and CDR2 FQGTGA. V dropped 7 bases and J dropped 1; count of bases not matched to a gene: 4. The sequenced part of the CDR3 DNA is TGTGCCAGCAAGGCGACAGGGGGGAACACTGAA. This encodes CASKATGGNTE. The entire CDR3 protein reads CASKATGGNTEAFF. Supplemented by reference TRBV7-3 and TRBJ1-1, the full variable domain reads GAGVSQTPSNKVTEKGKYVELRCDPISGHTALYWYRQSLGQGPEFLIYFQGTGAADDSGLPNDRFFAVRPEGSVSTLKIQRTERGDSAVYLCASKATGGNTEAFFGQGTRLTVV.

This clone is called medium-sized (0.01 to 0.1%) based on its frequency. Read sequence stops 3 residues before the CDR3 end, and the germline J gene provides the missing end. Other DNA sequences in this sample translate to the same CDR3. The chain recombines TRBV7-9 with TRBJ1-2, with D tentatively TRBD1 (6 bases). Between the trimmed V and J ends, which lost 5 bases and 4 bases, there was a span of 11 bases. This CDR3 has 13 residues. Germline assignment: CDR1 SEHNR and CDR2 FQNEAQ (reference sequence). The covered CDR3 bases are TGTGCCAGCAGCCCCGCAGGGGCCTATGGC. Translating gives CASSPAGAYG. The complete CDR3 sequence is CASSPAGAYGYTF.